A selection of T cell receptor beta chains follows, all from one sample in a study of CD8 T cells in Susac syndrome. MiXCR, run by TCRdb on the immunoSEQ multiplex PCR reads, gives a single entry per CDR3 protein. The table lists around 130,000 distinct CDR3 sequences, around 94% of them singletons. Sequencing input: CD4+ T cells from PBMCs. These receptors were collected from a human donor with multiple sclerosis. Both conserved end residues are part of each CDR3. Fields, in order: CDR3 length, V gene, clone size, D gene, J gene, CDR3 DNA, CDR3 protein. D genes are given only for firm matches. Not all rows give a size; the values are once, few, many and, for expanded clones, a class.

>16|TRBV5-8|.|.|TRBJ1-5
TGTGCCAGCAGCTTGGTCACCGGACCCAGGGCTCAGCCCCAGCATTTT
CASSLVTGPRAQPQHF
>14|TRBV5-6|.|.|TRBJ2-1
TGTGCCAGCAGCGAACCTCTCAAGCTCAATGAGCAGTTCTTC
CASSEPLKLNEQFF
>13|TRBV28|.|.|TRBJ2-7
TGTGCCAGCAGTCTCGACCCCTTTCACGAGGAGTACTTC
CASSLDPFHEEYF
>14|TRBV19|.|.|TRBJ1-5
TGTGCCAGTTGTACAGGGAATGGCAATCAGCCCCAGCATTTT
CASCTGNGNQPQHF
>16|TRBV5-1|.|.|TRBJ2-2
TGCGCCAGCAGGCCCGGGACCAGTTTTAACACCGGGGAGCTGTTTTTT
CASRPGTSFNTGELFF
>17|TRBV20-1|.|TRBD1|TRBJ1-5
TGCAGTGCTAGAGATCTAGGGACAGGGTACCACAATCAGCCCCAGCATTTT
CSARDLGTGYHNQPQHF
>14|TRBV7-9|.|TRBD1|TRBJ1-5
TGTGCCAGCAGCTCCCCGGGACAGAATCAGCCCCAGCATTTT
CASSSPGQNQPQHF
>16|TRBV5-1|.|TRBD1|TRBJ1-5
TGCGCCAGCAGCGCCGGGACAGGAGGTGGGGATCAGCCCCAGCATTTT
CASSAGTGGGDQPQHF
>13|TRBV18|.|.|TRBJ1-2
TGTGCCAGCTCACCACTTTCAGGGGAAGGCTACACCTTC
CASSPLSGEGYTF
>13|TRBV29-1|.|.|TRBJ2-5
TGCAGCGCCTCAGTAATCGTAAGGGAGACCCAGTACTTC
CSASVIVRETQYF
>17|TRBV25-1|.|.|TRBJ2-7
TGTGCCAGCAGTGAATATTACGTCTCCCGGTGGGGTTACGAGCAGTACTTC
CASSEYYVSRWGYEQYF
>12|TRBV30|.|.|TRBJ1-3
TGTGCCCGGCTAGGTCCCGGAAACACCATATATTTT
CARLGPGNTIYF
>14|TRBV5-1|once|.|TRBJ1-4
TGCGCCAGCAGCTTGGCCGCGCGGAATGAAAAACTGTTTTTT
CASSLAARNEKLFF
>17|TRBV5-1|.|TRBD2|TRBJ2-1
TGCGCCAGCAGCTTTCTATTTAGCGGGAGCTCCTACAATGAGCAGTTCTTC
CASSFLFSGSSYNEQFF
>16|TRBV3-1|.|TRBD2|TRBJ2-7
TGTGCCAGCAGCCAAGTACCCCTAGCGGGTTCCCACGAGCAGTACTTC
CASSQVPLAGSHEQYF
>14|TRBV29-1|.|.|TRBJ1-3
TGCAGCGCCGCCTCGACATCGTATGGAAACACCATATATTTT
CSAASTSYGNTIYF
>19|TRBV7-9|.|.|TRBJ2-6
TGTGCCAGCAGCTCTTACAGGGAGGGGCCGTCCTCTGGGGCCAACGTCCTGACTTTC
CASSSYREGPSSGANVLTF
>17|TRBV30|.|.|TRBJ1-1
TGTGCCTGGAGATACGACCCACCTAGAAGAACGAACACTGAAGCTTTCTTT
CAWRYDPPRRTNTEAFF
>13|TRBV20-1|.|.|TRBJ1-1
TGCAGCCCTCAGGACGGACTAAACACTGAAGCTTTCTTT
CSPQDGLNTEAFF
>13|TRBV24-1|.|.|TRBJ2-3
TGTGCCACCAGTGGGGGGGCCACAGATACGCAGTATTTT
CATSGGATDTQYF
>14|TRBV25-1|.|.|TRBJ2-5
TGTGCCAGCAGTGAATACCACAACCAAGAGACCCAGTACTTC
CASSEYHNQETQYF
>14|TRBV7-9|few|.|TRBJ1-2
TGTGCCAGCAGCTTAGAGGGGACTAACTATGGCTACACCTTC
CASSLEGTNYGYTF
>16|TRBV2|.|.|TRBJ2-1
TGTGCCAGCAGTGAACTTTCCACAGGGCGATACAATGAGCAGTTCTTC
CASSELSTGRYNEQFF
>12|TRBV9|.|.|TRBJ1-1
TGTGCCAGCAGCCCCGGGGCATACAAAGCTTTCTTT
CASSPGAYKAFF
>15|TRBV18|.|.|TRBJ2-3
TGTGCCAGCTCGCCGGGACCCACTAGCACAGATACGCAGTATTTT
CASSPGPTSTDTQYF
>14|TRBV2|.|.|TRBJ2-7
TGTGCCAGCAGGGAGCAGGGGATTTCAGACAGTTCGTACTTC
CASREQGISDSSYF
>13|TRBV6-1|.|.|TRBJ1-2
TGTGCCAGCAGGGTCGCAGGGTCTGGTGGCTACACCTTC
CASRVAGSGGYTF
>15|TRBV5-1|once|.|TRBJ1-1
TGCGCCAGCAGCTTCGGCCCTACAGGGAACACTGAAGCTTTCTTT
CASSFGPTGNTEAFF
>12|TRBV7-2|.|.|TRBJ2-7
TGTGCCAGCAGCGGCAGGGACCACGAGCAGTACTTC
CASSGRDHEQYF
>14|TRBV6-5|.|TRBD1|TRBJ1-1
TGTGCCAGCAGTTATCCGGACAGGGTCACTGAAGCTTTCTTT
CASSYPDRVTEAFF
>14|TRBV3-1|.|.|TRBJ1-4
TGTGCCAGCAGCTTCAGGTCAACTAATGAAAAACTGTTTTTT
CASSFRSTNEKLFF
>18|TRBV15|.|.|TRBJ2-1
TGTGCCACCAGCAGAGTCGTTAGCGAGGGAGGATCCTACAATGAGCAGTTCTTC
CATSRVVSEGGSYNEQFF
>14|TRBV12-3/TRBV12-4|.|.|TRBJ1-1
TGTGCCAGCAGTGATACAGGGAGGTGGACTGAAGCTTTCTTT
CASSDTGRWTEAFF
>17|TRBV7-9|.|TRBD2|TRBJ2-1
TGTGCCAGCAGCCCGCCGAGACCGGGAGGATTCTACAATGAGCAGTTCTTC
CASSPPRPGGFYNEQFF
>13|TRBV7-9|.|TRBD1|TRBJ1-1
TGTGCCAGCAGCCTCAGGGGGCAGACTGAAGCTTTCTTT
CASSLRGQTEAFF
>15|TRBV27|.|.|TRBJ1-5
TGTGCCAGCAGTCTACTGGGTGAGGGCAATCAGCCCCAGCATTTT
CASSLLGEGNQPQHF
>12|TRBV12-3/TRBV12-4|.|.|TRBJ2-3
TGTGCCAGCAGGAGACGGACAGATACGCAGTATTTT
CASRRRTDTQYF
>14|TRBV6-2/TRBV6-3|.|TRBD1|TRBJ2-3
TGTGCCAGCACGGGACAGGGGGTCACAGATACGCAGTATTTT
CASTGQGVTDTQYF
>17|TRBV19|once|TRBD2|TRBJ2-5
TGTGCCAGTAGTGGGCTAGCGGGACCGGGGGCACAAGAGACCCAGTACTTC
CASSGLAGPGAQETQYF
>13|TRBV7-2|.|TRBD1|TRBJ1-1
TGTGCCAATACGGGACAGCGAAACACTGAAGCTTTCTTT
CANTGQRNTEAFF
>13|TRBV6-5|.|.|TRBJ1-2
TGTGCCAGCAGTTACTTAGGAGCCTATGGCTACACCTTC
CASSYLGAYGYTF
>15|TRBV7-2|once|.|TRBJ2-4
TGTGCCAGCAGCTTGAATGGCTTAGCCAAAAACATTCAGTACTTC
CASSLNGLAKNIQYF
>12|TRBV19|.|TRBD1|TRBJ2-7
TGTGCCAGTAGTCGGGACAGCTACGAGCAGTACTTC
CASSRDSYEQYF
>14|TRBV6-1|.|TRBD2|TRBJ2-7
TGTGCCAGCAGTAAACCGGGACTACTTTACGAGCAGTACTTC
CASSKPGLLYEQYF
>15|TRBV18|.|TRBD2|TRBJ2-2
TGTGCCAGCTCACCTAGCGGGAGAAACACCGGGGAGCTGTTTTTT
CASSPSGRNTGELFF
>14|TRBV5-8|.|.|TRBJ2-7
TGTGCCAGCAGCCGTGATAACGGGCGGTACGAGCAGTACTTC
CASSRDNGRYEQYF
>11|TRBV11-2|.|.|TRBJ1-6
TGTGCCAGCAGCGAGAATTCACCCCTCCACTTT
CASSENSPLHF